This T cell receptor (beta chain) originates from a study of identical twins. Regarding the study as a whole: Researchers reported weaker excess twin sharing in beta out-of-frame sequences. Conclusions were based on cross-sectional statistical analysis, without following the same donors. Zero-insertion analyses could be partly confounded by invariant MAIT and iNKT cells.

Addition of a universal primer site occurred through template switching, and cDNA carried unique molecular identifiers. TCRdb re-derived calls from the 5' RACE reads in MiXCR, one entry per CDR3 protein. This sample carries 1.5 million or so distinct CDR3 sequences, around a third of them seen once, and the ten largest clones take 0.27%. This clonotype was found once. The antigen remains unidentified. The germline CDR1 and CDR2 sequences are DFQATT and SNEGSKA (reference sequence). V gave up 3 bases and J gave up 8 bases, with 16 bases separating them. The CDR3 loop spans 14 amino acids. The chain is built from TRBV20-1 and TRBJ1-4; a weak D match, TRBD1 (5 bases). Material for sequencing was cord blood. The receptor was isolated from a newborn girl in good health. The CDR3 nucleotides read TGCAGTGCTAGGGAAACAGGCAGGAAGGAAAAACTGTTTTTT. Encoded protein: CSARETGRKEKLFF.